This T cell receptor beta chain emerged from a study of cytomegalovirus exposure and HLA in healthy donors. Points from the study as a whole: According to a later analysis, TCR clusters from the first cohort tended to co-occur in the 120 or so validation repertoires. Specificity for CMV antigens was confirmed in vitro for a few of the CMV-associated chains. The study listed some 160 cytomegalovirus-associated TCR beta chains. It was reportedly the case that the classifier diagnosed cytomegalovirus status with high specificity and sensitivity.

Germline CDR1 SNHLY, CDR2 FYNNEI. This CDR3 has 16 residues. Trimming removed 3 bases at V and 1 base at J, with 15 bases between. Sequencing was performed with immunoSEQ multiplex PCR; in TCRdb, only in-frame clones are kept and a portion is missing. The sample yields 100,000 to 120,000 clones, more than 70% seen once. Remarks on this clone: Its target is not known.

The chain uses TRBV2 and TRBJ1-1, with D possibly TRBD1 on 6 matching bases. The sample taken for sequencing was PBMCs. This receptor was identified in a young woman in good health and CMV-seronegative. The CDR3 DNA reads TGTGCCAGCAGTGACGACCCAGGGGTCCCGAACACTGAAGCTTTCTTT. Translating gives CASSDDPGVPNTEAFF.